The 20 T cell receptor beta chains below come from one sample, sequenced in a study of CD8 T cells in Susac syndrome. The authors reverse transcribed roughly 0.45 to 1 ug RNA with random hexamers. TCRdb processed the immunoSEQ multiplex PCR reads anew with MiXCR; each CDR3 protein has one entry. The table shows over 95,000 distinct CDR3 sequences, with 85% to 95% occurring only once. Sequenced sample: CD8+ T cells from PBMCs. These receptors were taken from a human donor in good health.

This clonotype was found once. The gene calls are TRBV29-1 and TRBJ1-3; possible D gene TRBD1, 5 bases. The CDR3 is 12 amino acids. V was clipped by 7 bases and J by 0 bases, with 7 bases between them. Germline V gene data show CDR1 as SQVTM and CDR2 as ANQGSEA. The DNA of the CDR3 is TGCAGCGCAGGGATCTCTGGAAACACCATATATTTT. It encodes CSAGISGNTIYF.

The chain's CDR3 is CASSPRAFRGNTEAFF. As DNA, the CDR3 is TGTGCCAGCAGCCCTAGGGCATTTAGGGGGAACACTGAAGCTTTCTTT. The V call is TRBV7-9, the J call TRBJ1-1; perhaps TRBD1 as D (5 bases). The ends were cut back, 5 bases at V and 1 base at J, with 17 bases in the middle. CDR3 length: 16 residues. The germline CDR1 and CDR2 sequences are SEHNR and FQNEAQ (reference sequence).

The CDR3 region has the DNA TGCGCCAGCAGCCAAGATTATAATCAGCCCCAGCATTTT. This encodes CASSQDYNQPQHF. The chain couples TRBV4-3 to TRBJ1-5, with no clear D. Germline-derived CDR1 and CDR2 are LGHNA and YSLEER. The CDR3 runs to 13 residues. V dropped 0 bases and J dropped 4 bases, with 4 bases sitting between them.

This chain joins TRBV13 and TRBJ1-5, with D unclear. This CDR3 has 16 amino acids. CDR1 and CDR2 from the germline V gene are PRHDT and FYEKMQ (reference sequence). Trimming left V 0 bases short and J 0 bases short, with 9 bases between. CDR3 in amino acids: CASSLGLPGSNQPQHF. In DNA form, the CDR3 reads TGTGCCAGCAGCTTAGGCCTTCCGGGTAGCAATCAGCCCCAGCATTTT.

The J gene is TRBJ2-1, the V gene TRBV6-2 or TRBV6-3; weak D call: TRBD2 (6 bases). Germline V gene lookup returns CDR1 MNHEY and CDR2 SVGEGT. CDR3 length: 17 residues. Trimming cost V 0 bases and J 2 bases, with 14 bases left between them. In DNA form, the CDR3 reads TGTGCCAGCAGTTACTCGTGGCGGGAAGCCCCCTACAATGAGCAGTTCTTC. Its translation is CASSYSWREAPYNEQFF.

CDR3 amino acids: CASRSLFGYTF. DNA of the CDR3: TGTGCCAGCAGGAGCCTCTTTGGCTACACCTTC. The V gene is TRBV2, the J gene TRBJ1-2; D is undetermined. Per germline, CDR1 SNHLY and CDR2 FYNNEI. CDR3 length equals 11 residues. Trimming took 6 bases from V and 7 from J, leaving 9 bases between them.

J is TRBJ2-5 and V is TRBV5-4; a possible D gene is TRBD2 (6 bases). Trimming removed 0 bases from V and 5 bases from J, with 11 bases in between. This CDR3 is built from 14 residues. CDR1 SGHNT and CDR2 YYREEE come from the germline V gene (reference sequence). The CDR3 loop reads CASSLVGGLETQYF. The CDR3 DNA reads TGTGCCAGCAGCTTGGTCGGGGGACTGGAGACCCAGTACTTC.

The V gene is TRBV5-4, the J gene TRBJ2-5; D ambiguous. Germline lookup yields CDR1 SGHNT and CDR2 YYREEE (reference sequence). The CDR3 is made up of 12 amino acids. The V end lost 0 bases, the J end lost 9 bases, and 9 bases lay between the germline ends. The CDR3 DNA reads as TGTGCCAGCAGCTTGGGAGATGGGGCCCAGTACTTC. Residues: CASSLGDGAQYF. Complete variable domain (other parts from reference TRBV5-4 and TRBJ2-5): ETGVTQSPTHLIKTRGQQVTLRCSSQSGHNTVSWYQQALGQGPQFIFQYYREEENGRGNFPPRFSGLQFPNYSSELNVNALELDDSALYLCASSLGDGAQYFGPGTRLLVL.

The V call is TRBV20-1, the J call TRBJ2-6; D uncertain. The germline V and J ends were trimmed by 5 bases and 0 bases, with 5 bases remaining between them. Germline V gene sequence: CDR1 DFQATT, CDR2 SNEGSKA (reference sequence). This CDR3 contains 13 residues. DNA of the CDR3: TGCAGTGCTCTCCGCTCTGGGGCCAACGTCCTGACTTTC. It codes for CSALRSGANVLTF.

This clonotype was found once. The chain links TRBV12-3 or TRBV12-4 to TRBJ2-5; TRBD1 agrees at 7 bases. The V gene end was trimmed by 3 bases and the J gene end by 5 bases; junction bases not matched to a gene: 6. The CDR3 runs to 14 residues. CDR3 loop: CASSFRTGRETQYF. The CDR3 region has the DNA TGTGCCAGCAGTTTTCGGACAGGTCGGGAGACCCAGTACTTC.

The J gene is TRBJ2-1, the V gene TRBV4-3, with 7 positions matching TRBD1. The ends lost 1 base at V and 4 bases at J; junction bases unmatched: 4. The CDR3 consists of 15 residues. Germline V gives CDR1 LGHNA, CDR2 YSLEER. DNA for the CDR3: TGCGCCAGCAGCCAAGGGACAGGTCGATACAATGAGCAGTTCTTC. Protein product: CASSQGTGRYNEQFF.

The chain combines TRBV7-3 with TRBJ1-2; 9 bases line up with TRBD1. The CDR3 has 16 residues. The germline V gene encodes CDR1 SGHTA and CDR2 FQGTGA. V lost 5 bases, J lost 5 bases, and 12 bases stayed unmatched. The CDR3 reads CASSRGQGGVGYGYTF. The CDR3, as DNA: TGTGCCAGCAGCCGGGGACAGGGTGGGGTTGGATATGGCTACACCTTC.

This chain connects TRBV25-1 to TRBJ2-7; D perhaps matches TRBD1 (6 bases). The CDR3 spans 15 residues. V gave up 2 bases and J gave up 3 bases, with 14 bases separating them. CDR1 MGHDK and CDR2 SYGVNS come from the germline V gene. The CDR3 sequence is CASSESRGWVYEQYF. Here the CDR3 DNA reads TGTGCCAGCAGTGAAAGCAGGGGATGGGTCTACGAGCAGTACTTC.

J is TRBJ2-7 and V is TRBV20-1, with D possibly being TRBD1 or TRBD2 (5 bases each). In germline, CDR1 is DFQATT, CDR2 SNEGSKA (reference sequence). The CDR3 sequence is 13 residues long. V was trimmed by 0 bases and J by 3 bases, leaving 9 bases between them. CDR3 nucleotide sequence: TGCAGTGCTAGAGATTGGGACGGCTACGAGCAGTACTTC. Translating it yields CSARDWDGYEQYF.

The genes are TRBV4-3 and TRBJ2-7; the match to TRBD1 covers 8 bases. The CDR3 contains 15 residues. The V and J ends lost 0 bases and 7 bases, in that order; junction bases with no gene match: 8. CDR1 and CDR2 (germline): LGHNA, YSLEER. The CDR3 DNA reads as TGCGCCAGCAGCCAAGAATGGCAGGGGGCGAGGGAGCAGTACTTC. Residues: CASSQEWQGAREQYF.

The chain carries TRBV29-1 and TRBJ2-5, with 14 bases matching TRBD2. CDR3 length: 15 residues. Germline V lookup: CDR1 SQVTM, CDR2 ANQGSEA. V was pared by 7 bases and J by 1 base, with 5 bases of the junction left unmatched. This CDR3 is CSGGLAGGLQETQYF. CDR3 coding DNA: TGCAGCGGCGGACTAGCGGGGGGTCTCCAAGAGACCCAGTACTTC.

This chain connects TRBV20-1 to TRBJ2-7; tentatively, D is TRBD1 (5 bases). Germline-derived CDR1 and CDR2 are DFQATT and SNEGSKA (reference sequence). The CDR3 has 12 amino acids. V lost 6 bases and J lost 4, with 13 bases in between. The CDR3 protein is CSAARGMYEQYF. CDR3 nucleotide sequence: TGCAGTGCAGCAAGGGGAATGTACGAGCAGTACTTC.

The chain is built from TRBV27 and TRBJ1-1; D not resolved. V lost 4 bases, J lost 2 bases, and 17 bases lay in between. The CDR3 length is 16 residues. The V gene's germline CDR1 is MNHEY and CDR2 SMNVEV (reference sequence). DNA for the CDR3: TGTGCCAGCAGTTCAGGACCAACCGGAACAAACACTGAAGCTTTCTTT. It specifies CASSSGPTGTNTEAFF.

V gene TRBV2 combines with J gene TRBJ1-1; D is unresolved. The CDR3 is made up of 13 amino acids. The V end was cut by 4 bases, the J end by 7 bases, with 13 bases between. Germline assignment: CDR1 SNHLY and CDR2 FYNNEI. CDR3 in amino acids: CASSGREMGEAFF. The DNA of the CDR3 is TGTGCCAGCAGTGGGCGGGAGATGGGTGAAGCTTTCTTT.

V is TRBV19 and J is TRBJ1-1, with D perhaps matching TRBD1 (6 bases). Germline CDR1 reads LNHDA; CDR2 reads SQIVND (reference sequence). This CDR3 is built from 16 residues. V lost 3 bases to trimming and J lost 1 base, with 15 bases between them. The CDR3 sequence: CASSIIRGQGNTEAFF. CDR3 nucleotide sequence: TGTGCCAGTAGTATTATTCGGGGGCAGGGGAACACTGAAGCTTTCTTT.